These 32 T cell receptor beta chains were sequenced from one sample in a study of OX40 agonist ivuxolimab in advanced cancers. Only in-frame clones appear in the TCRdb table, and some are missing; sequencing was by immunoSEQ multiplex PCR. The sample holds approximately 48,000 clones; about 83% are singletons and the top ten take 10%. This material consisted of CD4+ or CD8+ T cells sorted from blood, taken in a trial of the OX40 agonist ivuxolimab. The receptors were gathered from an adult with an advanced solid tumor such as melanoma, head and neck, liver or kidney cancer.

This clone was seen only a few times. V is TRBV6-5 and J is TRBJ2-7; D gene ambiguous. This CDR3 region has 13 residues. The V end was cut by 0 bases, the J end by 4 bases, with 7 bases between. CDR1 and CDR2 from the germline V gene are MNHEY and SVGAGI. The CDR3 nucleotides read TGTGCCAGCAGTTACTCTGACGGTTACGAGCAGTACTTC. Its protein is CASSYSDGYEQYF.

The V gene is TRBV5-4, the J gene TRBJ2-5; 11 bases are a match to TRBD2. There are 15 residues in the CDR3. The germline V gene encodes CDR1 SGHNT and CDR2 YYREEE (reference sequence). Trimming cost V 4 bases and J 2 bases; bases outside gene matches: 4. The CDR3 DNA sequence: TGTGCCAGCAGCCGTAGCGGGAGGGGGCAAGAGACCCAGTACTTC. Translation: CASSRSGRGQETQYF.

The V and J genes are TRBV30 and TRBJ2-5, with 8 positions matching TRBD2. The CDR3 covers 14 residues. The trim removed 2 bases at V and 5 bases at J, leaving 7 bases unmatched. CDR1 is GTSNPN and CDR2 is SVGIG in the germline V gene (reference sequence). CDR3 sequence (DNA): TGTGCCTGGAGTATAGCGGGGAGGTATGAGACCCAGTACTTC. Translated: CAWSIAGRYETQYF. Combining the CDR3 with reference TRBV30 and TRBJ2-5 gives the whole variable domain SQTIHQWPATLVQPVGSPLSLECTVEGTSNPNLYWYRQAAGRGLQLLFYSVGIGQISSEVPQNLSASRPQDRQFILSSKKLLLSDSGFYLCAWSIAGRYETQYFGPGTRLLVL.

In this sample, this clone turned up a few times. The J gene is TRBJ2-7, the V gene TRBV5-1, with 9 bases fitting TRBD2. The CDR3 spans 14 residues. From germline, CDR1 is SGHRS and CDR2 YFSETQ. The ends lost 1 base at V and 2 bases at J; junction bases unmatched: 1. This CDR3 reads CASSLKRGAYEQYF. In DNA, the CDR3 is TGCGCCAGCAGCTTGAAGCGGGGGGCCTACGAGCAGTACTTC.

The V gene is TRBV6-6, the J gene TRBJ2-7; possibly TRBD1 for D (5 bases). This CDR3 spans 14 amino acids. CDR1 MNHNY and CDR2 SVGAGI come from the germline V gene (reference sequence). Trimming left V 6 bases short and J 0 bases short, with 12 bases between. CDR3 in DNA: TGTGCCAGCAGCATGGACATGAACTCCTACGAGCAGTACTTC. Translated: CASSMDMNSYEQYF.

V is TRBV19 and J is TRBJ1-1, with 9 positions matching TRBD1. J was trimmed by 3 bases and V by 4 bases; bases with no gene match: 6. Germline CDR1 is LNHDA and CDR2 is SQIVND (reference sequence). CDR3 length equals 15 residues. The DNA of the CDR3 is TGTGCCAGTAGTACTTCACAGGGGGCTGACACTGAAGCTTTCTTT. Translating gives CASSTSQGADTEAFF.

This clone was recorded once. The chain couples TRBV4-3 to TRBJ1-1; 8 nucleotides match TRBD1. V dropped 2 bases and J dropped 6; count of bases not matched to a gene: 2. CDR3 size: 13 residues. CDR1 LGHNA and CDR2 YSLEER come from the germline V gene. CDR3 sequence (DNA): TGCGCCAGCAGCCAATACAGGGGGTCTGAAGCTTTCTTT. Amino acid sequence: CASSQYRGSEAFF.

V and J are TRBV29-1 and TRBJ2-5; D is perhaps TRBD1 (6 bases). V shed 4 bases and J shed 5 bases, with 23 bases lying between them. The CDR3 length is 16 residues. In germline, CDR1 is SQVTM, CDR2 ANQGSEA. The CDR3 loop reads CSVVPPGLRGKETQYF. Here the CDR3 DNA reads TGCAGCGTTGTTCCGCCGGGGTTGAGGGGGAAGGAGACCCAGTACTTC.

The gene calls are TRBV6-5 and TRBJ1-5, with D maybe TRBD1 (6 bases). The CDR3 is 13 residues long. The germline gives CDR1 MNHEY, CDR2 SVGAGI. The V gene lost 7 bases and the J gene lost 5 bases, with 12 bases spanning the gap. CDR3 in DNA: TGTGCCAGCAAGGGGGAGATCTATCAGCCCCAGCATTTT. Amino acid sequence: CASKGEIYQPQHF.

This sequence joins TRBV5-1 and TRBJ2-7; 11 nucleotides agree with TRBD1. Germline lookup yields CDR1 SGHRS and CDR2 YFSETQ. The CDR3 contains 17 residues. Unmatched junction bases numbered 12, after V lost 5 bases and J lost 2 bases. CDR3 sequence: CASRPRTGGTPTYEQYF. In DNA, the CDR3 is TGCGCCAGCAGACCGCGGACAGGGGGCACCCCCACCTACGAGCAGTACTTC.

The chain has TRBV4-1 and TRBJ2-7, with 11 bases matching TRBD2. Germline CDR1 MGHRA, CDR2 YSYEKL. V gave up 1 base and J gave up 4 bases; unmatched junction bases: 3. This CDR3 is built from 15 residues. CDR3 nucleotide sequence: TGCGCCAGCAGCCAAGGACTAGCGGGGTGGTACGAGCAGTACTTC. It specifies CASSQGLAGWYEQYF.

The J gene is TRBJ1-1, the V gene TRBV7-9, with no clear D. The germline CDR1 and CDR2 sequences are SEHNR and FQNEAQ (reference sequence). V dropped 5 bases and J dropped 8 bases, with 6 bases sitting between them. The CDR3 loop spans 10 amino acids. The CDR3 coding sequence is TGTGCCAGCAGCCAAGTAGAAGCTTTCTTT. Its protein is CASSQVEAFF. The complete variable domain, with remaining parts taken from reference TRBV7-9 and TRBJ1-1, reads DTGVSQNPRHKITKRGQNVTFRCDPISEHNRLYWYRQTLGQGPEFLTYFQNEAQLEKSRLLSDRFSAERPKGSFSTLEIQRTEQGDSAMYLCASSQVEAFFGQGTRLTVV.

This clone came up a few times. The chain links TRBV4-3 to TRBJ2-3; 11 bases are shared with TRBD2. CDR1 is LGHNA and CDR2 is YSLEER in the germline V gene. V was clipped by 4 bases and J by 3 bases; unmatched bases: 3. The CDR3 is made up of 15 amino acids. The CDR3 bases are TGCGCCAGCAGCCCCCGACTAGCGGGGACAGATACGCAGTATTTT. It is translated as CASSPRLAGTDTQYF.

The V call is TRBV30, the J call TRBJ2-6; a possible D gene is TRBD2 (6 bases). V lost 2 bases to trimming and J lost 0 bases, with 17 bases between them. Germline lookup yields CDR1 GTSNPN and CDR2 SVGIG (reference sequence). The CDR3 extends over 18 amino acids. The CDR3: CAWSLTGSPNSGANVLTF. The DNA of the CDR3 is TGTGCCTGGAGTCTGACCGGGAGCCCCAACTCTGGGGCCAACGTCCTGACTTTC. Together with reference TRBV30 and TRBJ2-6, the CDR3 gives the full variable domain: SQTIHQWPATLVQPVGSPLSLECTVEGTSNPNLYWYRQAAGRGLQLLFYSVGIGQISSEVPQNLSASRPQDRQFILSSKKLLLSDSGFYLCAWSLTGSPNSGANVLTFGAGSRLTVL.

J is TRBJ2-5 and V is TRBV6-6; 7 nucleotides match TRBD1. Germline trimming cut 2 bases from V and 2 bases from J; bases unmatched to any gene: 5. CDR3 size: 15 residues. Germline CDR1 and CDR2: MNHNY and SVGAGI (reference sequence). Here the CDR3 reads CASSYRKGQQETQYF. CDR3 DNA: TGTGCCAGCAGTTACCGGAAGGGACAGCAAGAGACCCAGTACTTC.

The chain uses TRBV14 and TRBJ2-1, with 16 bases identical to TRBD2. Looked up from germline, CDR1 is SGHDN and CDR2 is FVKESK. V lost 0 bases and J lost 7; bases outside the gene matches: 9. The CDR3 totals 19 residues. DNA for the CDR3: TGTGCCAGCAGCCAAGAAGGTGGGACTAGCGGGGGGGCCGAGAATGAGCAGTTCTTC. This codes for CASSQEGGTSGGAENEQFF.

This clone has more than one count but fewer than ten. The V gene is TRBV11-3, the J gene TRBJ1-2, with 7 bases lining up with TRBD1. After removal of 5 bases from V and 5 bases from J, the junction contained 11 bases not matched to a gene. The CDR3 loop spans 15 amino acids. From germline, CDR1 is SGHNT and CDR2 YENEEA. Here the CDR3 reads CASSPRGGGAYGYTF. For the CDR3, the DNA is TGTGCCAGCAGCCCCAGGGGAGGGGGCGCGTATGGCTACACCTTC.

The CDR3 loop is CASPGQGGSTDTQYF. As DNA, the CDR3 is TGTGCCAGCCCCGGACAGGGAGGAAGCACAGATACGCAGTATTTT. The chain recombines TRBV2 with TRBJ2-3; 8 nucleotides line up with TRBD1. J was trimmed by 0 bases and V by 8 bases; bases with no gene match: 7. CDR3 size: 15 residues. CDR1 SNHLY and CDR2 FYNNEI come from the germline V gene.

This chain connects TRBV30 to TRBJ1-2; D is uncertain. Trimming stripped 3 bases from V and 3 bases from J, with 11 bases between. The CDR3 has 13 residues. The V gene's germline CDR1 is GTSNPN and CDR2 SVGIG (reference sequence). This CDR3 reads CAWRAPSYYGYTF. DNA of the CDR3: TGTGCCTGGAGGGCCCCGTCGTACTATGGCTACACCTTC. The complete variable domain, with remaining parts taken from reference TRBV30 and TRBJ1-2, reads SQTIHQWPATLVQPVGSPLSLECTVEGTSNPNLYWYRQAAGRGLQLLFYSVGIGQISSEVPQNLSASRPQDRQFILSSKKLLLSDSGFYLCAWRAPSYYGYTFGSGTRLTVV.

The J gene is TRBJ2-6, the V gene TRBV27, with D hard to call. There are 16 residues in the CDR3. Trimming took off 1 base at V and 2 bases at J, with 9 bases between the two ends. Germline CDR1 MNHEY, CDR2 SMNVEV (reference sequence). The CDR3 region has the DNA TGTGCCAGCAGTTTATTAGCCCTCACTGGGGCCAACGTCCTGACTTTC. The encoded protein is CASSLLALTGANVLTF.

This clone was observed a single time. V gene TRBV7-9 combines with J gene TRBJ1-2; D uncertain. The V end was cut by 3 bases, the J end by 4 bases, with 12 bases between. In germline, CDR1 is SEHNR, CDR2 FQNEAQ (reference sequence). There are 14 residues in the CDR3. The CDR3 region has the DNA TGTGCCAGCAGCTTGAAAAACAGAGTCTATGGCTACACCTTC. Translation gives CASSLKNRVYGYTF.

The CDR3 protein is CASSLNSGQQYEQYF. The CDR3 DNA follows: TGTGCCAGCAGCTTAAATTCGGGACAGCAGTACGAGCAGTACTTC. This chain uses TRBV11-3 with TRBJ2-7; 7 positions agree with TRBD1. Germline V gene lookup returns CDR1 SGHNT and CDR2 YENEEA. The CDR3 sequence is 15 residues long. After removal of 2 bases from V and 4 bases from J, the junction contained 8 bases not matched to a gene.

V usage is TRBV7-9 and J usage is TRBJ2-1; unclear D gene. CDR3 length equals 14 residues. V lost 3 bases and J lost 5, with 11 bases in between. Germline V gives CDR1 SEHNR, CDR2 FQNEAQ (reference sequence). The CDR3: CASSLQALNNEQFF. DNA for the CDR3: TGTGCCAGCAGCTTGCAAGCCCTGAACAATGAGCAGTTCTTC.

V gene TRBV9 combines with J gene TRBJ2-3; 10 nucleotides agree with TRBD1. V shed 3 bases, J shed 4 bases, and the junction held 8 bases outside the gene matches. CDR3 length equals 16 residues. Per germline, CDR1 SGDLS and CDR2 YYNGEE. The CDR3 reads CASSGTGGLAADTQYF. The CDR3 DNA reads as TGTGCCAGCAGCGGGACAGGGGGTTTAGCGGCAGATACGCAGTATTTT.

The V gene is TRBV18, the J gene TRBJ1-5; D not certain. The germline V and J ends were trimmed by 6 bases and 1 base, with 16 bases remaining between them. The CDR3 length is 16 residues. Germline loops: CDR1 KGHSH, CDR2 LQKENI. The CDR3: CASSHQPGESNQPQHF. The CDR3, as DNA: TGTGCCAGCTCCCACCAACCCGGGGAGAGCAATCAGCCCCAGCATTTT.

This chain uses TRBV27 with TRBJ1-5; D not resolved. This CDR3 is built from 13 residues. V lost 3 bases and J 4 bases, leaving 7 bases between the germline ends. CDR1 is MNHEY and CDR2 is SMNVEV in the germline V gene (reference sequence). The CDR3 loop is CASSFGRNQPQHF. In nucleotides, the CDR3 is TGTGCCAGCAGTTTCGGAAGAAATCAGCCCCAGCATTTT.

The J gene is TRBJ1-3, the V gene TRBV29-1; D gene unclear. With 5 bases removed from V and 3 bases from J, the gap between germline ends came to 5 bases. This CDR3 has 11 amino acids. CDR1 is SQVTM and CDR2 is ANQGSEA in the germline V gene. The DNA of the CDR3 is TGCAGCGTTACGAGTGGAAACACCATATATTTT. Amino acid sequence: CSVTSGNTIYF. Full variable domain (rest looked up from reference TRBV29-1 and TRBJ1-3): SAVISQKPSRDICQRGTSLTIQCQVDSQVTMMFWYRQQPGQSLTLIATANQGSEATYESGFVIDKFPISRPNLTFSTLTVSNMSPEDSSIYLCSVTSGNTIYFGEGSWLTVV.

The CDR3 is CASSQESVSGKSYNEQFF. In nucleotides, the CDR3 is TGTGCCAGCAGCCAAGAGTCGGTATCAGGGAAATCCTACAATGAGCAGTTCTTC. This rearrangement joins TRBV14 to TRBJ2-1, with D perhaps matching TRBD1 (5 bases). The CDR3 is 18 residues long. Germline V gene lookup returns CDR1 SGHDN and CDR2 FVKESK. V was trimmed by 0 bases and J by 1 base, leaving 16 bases between them.

The rearrangement links TRBV4-1 to TRBJ2-2, with 9 bases lining up with TRBD2. The CDR3 is made up of 18 amino acids. CDR1 MGHRA and CDR2 YSYEKL come from the germline V gene. With 4 bases clipped from V and 2 bases from J, the junction kept 11 bases outside the gene matches. The CDR3 loop reads CASSPSGRGGVNTGELFF. The CDR3 DNA reads TGCGCCAGCAGCCCCTCTGGGCGGGGGGGTGTTAACACCGGGGAGCTGTTTTTT.

The V call is TRBV29-1, the J call TRBJ1-6; no firm D call. Germline lookup yields CDR1 SQVTM and CDR2 ANQGSEA. This CDR3 is 17 amino acids long. V was trimmed by 6 bases and J by 7 bases, leaving 25 bases between them. The CDR3 region has the DNA TGCAGCGTCTCGCCGCCCAACCGGACGGTTACCAATTCACCCCTCCACTTT. Its protein is CSVSPPNRTVTNSPLHF.

In its sample, this clone was seen once. This chain joins TRBV7-3 and TRBJ2-2; D is possibly TRBD1 (7 bases). V shed 5 bases and J shed 5 bases, with 15 bases lying between them. The CDR3 runs 15 residues. CDR1 SGHTA and CDR2 FQGTGA come from the germline V gene. The CDR3 nucleotides read TGTGCCAGCAGCCGCGGGACAGTTAAAACCGGGGAGCTGTTTTTT. Translating gives CASSRGTVKTGELFF.

To note about this clone: The junction shows a germline mismatch at one end, possibly a read error. The chain uses TRBV9 and TRBJ1-1; 8 bases match TRBD1. The CDR3 runs to 16 residues. Germline V CDR1 and CDR2: SGDLS, YYNGEE. Written as DNA, the CDR3 is TGTGCCAGCAGCGCCCAAGCCTGGGACAGGAACAGTGAAGCTTTCTTT. This codes for CASSAQAWDRNSEAFF.